A single sample gave rise to the 26 T cell receptor beta chains below, sequenced in a study of T cells in localized non-small cell lung cancer. Measured with immunoSEQ multiplex PCR; TCRdb has only the in-frame clones, and not every one. Of 55,000 or so clones detected, around 82% appear once; the ten largest clones hold about 4.5%. This specimen was PBMCs, taken before any cancer treatment. These receptors were collected from a woman aged 35-75 years with stage II lung adenocarcinoma.

The chain recombines TRBV7-6 with TRBJ2-5; D not certain. V gave up 2 bases and J gave up 0 bases, with 4 bases separating them. This CDR3 region has 13 residues. The germline CDR1 and CDR2 sequences are SGHVS and FNYEAQ. As DNA, the CDR3 is TGTGCCAGCAGCTTAACCCACCAAGAGACCCAGTACTTC. This translates into CASSLTHQETQYF.

V usage is TRBV11-3 and J usage is TRBJ2-1; weak D call: TRBD2 (6 bases). Trimming took off 3 bases at V and 7 bases at J, with 10 bases between the two ends. The CDR3 contains 13 residues. Per germline, CDR1 SGHNT and CDR2 YENEEA. CDR3 in DNA: TGTGCCAGCAGCTTTGCGGGGAGAAATGAGCAGTTCTTC. The encoded protein is CASSFAGRNEQFF.

The rearrangement joins TRBV29-1 to TRBJ1-5, with TRBD1 matching 7 bases. This CDR3 has 15 residues. V lost 6 bases to trimming and J lost 2 bases; unmatched junction nucleotides: 10. Germline V lookup: CDR1 SQVTM, CDR2 ANQGSEA. The chain's CDR3 is CSVTTGDWRNQPQHF. The CDR3 DNA sequence: TGCAGCGTCACCACAGGGGATTGGCGCAATCAGCCCCAGCATTTT.

The chain uses TRBV5-6 and TRBJ1-3; TRBD1 matches 8 bases. The CDR3 has 16 amino acids. Germline assignment: CDR1 SGHDT and CDR2 YYEEEE. Trimming removed 2 bases from V and 2 bases from J; junction bases left unmatched: 6. Written as DNA, the CDR3 is TGTGCCAGCAGCTTCCTGACAGGGGAAGCTGGAAACACCATATATTTT. This translates into CASSFLTGEAGNTIYF.

The chain is built from TRBV28 and TRBJ1-2, with D unresolved. Germline loops: CDR1 MDHEN, CDR2 SYDVKM. This CDR3 contains 13 residues. V lost 3 bases to trimming and J lost 8 bases, with 13 bases between them. CDR3 bases: TGTGCCAGCAGTTTTCGGGATACGGGCGGCTACACCTTC. Residues: CASSFRDTGGYTF.

This clone was counted once. This sequence joins TRBV7-2 and TRBJ2-2; D remains ambiguous. Germline assignment: CDR1 SGHTA and CDR2 FQGNSA. V lost 1 base and J lost 3, with 9 bases in between. This CDR3 has 15 residues. As DNA, the CDR3 is TGTGCCAGCAGCTTAGACAGCAAACACACCGGGGAGCTGTTTTTT. As protein: CASSLDSKHTGELFF. The full variable domain, completed using reference TRBV7-2 and TRBJ2-2, is GAGVSQSPSNKVTEKGKDVELRCDPISGHTALYWYRQSLGQGLEFLIYFQGNSAPDKSGLPSDRFSAERTGGSVSTLTIQRTQQEDSAVYLCASSLDSKHTGELFFGEGSRLTVL.

This clone has more than one count but fewer than ten. The chain joins TRBV10-2 to TRBJ2-1; 7 positions agree with TRBD2. V trimming: 4 bases; J trimming: 6 bases; junction bases outside the gene matches: 6. CDR3 length equals 14 residues. Germline CDR1 reads WSHSY; CDR2 reads SAAADI. CDR3 sequence (DNA): TGCGCCAGCAGTGCGGGGGGAAGTGGCAATGAGCAGTTCTTC. Translation: CASSAGGSGNEQFF.

CDR3 coding DNA: TGTGCCAGCAGTTTTACGGAGAACACTGAAGCTTTCTTT. Amino acids: CASSFTENTEAFF. The V and J genes are TRBV6-6 and TRBJ1-1; D remains unclear. CDR3 length equals 13 residues. Germline CDR1 is MNHNY and CDR2 is SVGAGI (reference sequence). V lost 4 bases to trimming and J lost 1 base, with 7 bases between them.

The rearrangement joins TRBV7-9 to TRBJ1-5; D remains unclear. Germline CDR1 SEHNR, CDR2 FQNEAQ (reference sequence). This CDR3 has 15 residues. V shed 5 bases and J shed 3 bases, with 14 bases lying between them. The CDR3 here is CASSPQDGLNQPQHF. CDR3 coding DNA: TGTGCCAGCAGCCCCCAGGATGGACTCAATCAGCCCCAGCATTTT.

This CDR3 reads CASSLSPRLDYYEQYF. CDR3 nucleotide sequence: TGTGCCAGCAGTTTATCGCCCCGCCTAGACTACTACGAGCAGTACTTC. The rearrangement links TRBV27 to TRBJ2-7; weak D call: TRBD2 (5 bases). Germline-derived CDR1 and CDR2 are MNHEY and SMNVEV (reference sequence). The CDR3 extends over 16 amino acids. The V gene lost 0 bases and the J gene lost 3 bases, with 15 bases spanning the gap.

Remarks on this clone: Other DNA sequences in this specimen translate into the identical CDR3. The chain carries TRBV2 and TRBJ1-1, with D possibly being TRBD1 (5 bases). Germline CDR1 SNHLY, CDR2 FYNNEI. V was clipped by 6 bases and J by 2 bases, with 10 bases between them. The CDR3 consists of 13 residues. The CDR3 reads CASRGDRNTEAFF. CDR3 DNA: TGTGCCAGCAGGGGTGACAGAAACACTGAAGCTTTCTTT.

V usage is TRBV6-1 and J usage is TRBJ1-1, with D possibly matching TRBD1 (5 bases). The CDR3 runs 17 residues. Germline CDR1 and CDR2: MNHNS and SASEGT. The ends were cut back, 3 bases at V and 5 bases at J, with 22 bases in the middle. The CDR3 loop is CASSDISTGRAGTEAFF. The DNA for the CDR3 is TGTGCCAGCAGTGACATTTCCACCGGCAGGGCGGGGACTGAAGCTTTCTTT.

The rearrangement links TRBV5-6 to TRBJ2-2; D uncertain. Germline V gives CDR1 SGHDT, CDR2 YYEEEE. This CDR3 comprises 14 residues. V was shortened by 2 bases and J by 2 bases, with 7 bases between the two germline ends. This CDR3 reads CASSFGANTGELFF. CDR3 DNA sequence: TGTGCCAGCAGCTTCGGAGCTAACACCGGGGAGCTGTTTTTT.

The chain joins TRBV5-1 to TRBJ2-7; D unclear. Looked up from germline, CDR1 is SGHRS and CDR2 is YFSETQ. This CDR3 region has 16 residues. The V gene lost 0 bases and the J gene lost 5 bases, with 18 bases spanning the gap. CDR3 in DNA: TGCGCCAGCAGCTTGGCGTTTGGGGTCGGCCTCAACGAGCAGTACTTC. Amino acid sequence: CASSLAFGVGLNEQYF.

The rearrangement uses TRBV14 and TRBJ1-3; tentative D call: TRBD1 (6 bases). The germline V gene has CDR1 SGHDN and CDR2 FVKESK. The CDR3 is made up of 18 amino acids. Between the trimmed V and J ends, which lost 3 bases and 0 bases, there was a span of 18 bases. DNA for the CDR3: TGTGCCAGCAGCCAGCGGACAGCCACATCGAGCTCTGGAAACACCATATATTTT. Encoded protein: CASSQRTATSSSGNTIYF.

The gene calls are TRBV5-1 and TRBJ1-4, with D tentatively TRBD1 (5 bases). Germline V gene data show CDR1 as SGHRS and CDR2 as YFSETQ. V was shortened by 3 bases and J by 2 bases, with 11 bases between the two germline ends. The CDR3 has 15 residues. CDR3 in amino acids: CASSWTGDTNEKLFF. CDR3 DNA sequence: TGCGCCAGCAGCTGGACGGGGGACACTAATGAAAAACTGTTTTTT.

The table lists this clone with a count of one. The chain is built from TRBV2 and TRBJ2-1, with unresolved D. Germline V CDR1 and CDR2: SNHLY, FYNNEI. CDR3 length: 12 amino acids. The V gene lost 11 bases and the J gene lost 3 bases, with 11 bases spanning the gap. DNA of the CDR3: TGTGCCGGCGGACCTAGCTACAATGAGCAGTTCTTC. It encodes CAGGPSYNEQFF.

V is TRBV5-1 and J is TRBJ2-1; D is undetermined. Germline V gene data show CDR1 as SGHRS and CDR2 as YFSETQ. The CDR3 extends over 15 amino acids. Trimming left V 0 bases short and J 9 bases short, with 16 bases between. The CDR3 sequence is CASSLERGGLTEQFF. As DNA, the CDR3 is TGCGCCAGCAGCTTGGAGAGAGGCGGCTTAACTGAGCAGTTCTTC.

The CDR3 protein is CASSPLGVGEVGAPTGANVLTF. DNA for the CDR3: TGTGCCAGCAGCCCCCTAGGGGTAGGTGAGGTCGGTGCCCCAACTGGGGCCAACGTCCTGACTTTC. The chain links TRBV4-2 to TRBJ2-6; maybe TRBD1 (5 bases). In germline, CDR1 is LGHNA, CDR2 YNFKEQ. Trimming left V 4 bases short and J 2 bases short, with 30 bases between. The CDR3 consists of 22 residues.

The chain employs TRBV18 and TRBJ2-1; D not resolved. CDR1 and CDR2 from the germline V gene are KGHSH and LQKENI. CDR3 length: 14 amino acids. The V end was cut by 2 bases, the J end by 5 bases, with 10 bases between. CDR3 in amino acids: CASSPYVSNNEQFF. The CDR3 coding sequence is TGTGCCAGCTCACCATATGTCAGTAACAATGAGCAGTTCTTC.

The rearrangement uses TRBV12-5 and TRBJ1-2, with D uncertain. V gave up 4 bases and J gave up 4 bases, with 13 bases separating them. This CDR3 spans 14 amino acids. The germline gives CDR1 LGHNT, CDR2 FRNRAP. CDR3 bases: TGTGCTAGTGGTTCGACGGCAGGATCCTATGGCTACACCTTC. This translates into CASGSTAGSYGYTF.

In its sample, this clone was seen a few times. The V and J genes are TRBV18 and TRBJ2-3; D ambiguous. The CDR3 consists of 14 residues. V was clipped by 0 bases and J by 2 bases, with 6 bases between them. Germline assignment: CDR1 KGHSH and CDR2 LQKENI. The CDR3 coding sequence is TGTGCCAGCTCACCACCGTCTTACACAGATACGCAGTATTTT. Translation: CASSPPSYTDTQYF.

The table lists this clone with a few counts. The rearrangement uses TRBV23-1 and TRBJ1-2; D possibly corresponds to TRBD1 (6 bases). TRBV23-1 is flagged as an ORF with uncertain function. The CDR3 length is 15 residues. Trimming cost V 8 bases and J 6 bases, with 22 bases left between them. CDR3 protein: CASPPAPRGMDGYTF. As DNA, the CDR3 is TGCGCCAGCCCACCTGCCCCCAGGGGAATGGATGGCTACACCTTC.

The gene calls are TRBV4-2 and TRBJ1-2; D remains ambiguous. CDR1 is LGHNA, CDR2 YNFKEQ, per germline. The V gene lost 1 base and the J gene lost 8 bases, with 17 bases spanning the gap. The CDR3 has 15 residues. In nucleotides, the CDR3 is TGTGCCAGCAGCCAAGGAGCCGTTGTGAATTACGGCTACACCTTC. Its protein product is CASSQGAVVNYGYTF.

There are a few counts of this clone. The gene calls are TRBV25-1 and TRBJ2-7; D not certain. Trimming took 4 bases from V and 4 from J, leaving 8 bases between them. Germline V gene lookup returns CDR1 MGHDK and CDR2 SYGVNS. CDR3 size: 12 residues. The CDR3 reads CASSGLPYEQYF. In DNA form, the CDR3 reads TGTGCCAGCAGTGGCCTGCCTTACGAGCAGTACTTC.

This clone turned up a few times. The CDR3 DNA reads TGTGCCAGCAGCTGGGGGAGGAACACTGAAGCTTTCTTT. This sequence encodes CASSWGRNTEAFF. The chain employs TRBV5-5 and TRBJ1-1; possibly TRBD1 for D (5 bases). CDR3 length: 13 residues. V was pared by 3 bases and J by 1 base, with 7 bases between. Per germline, CDR1 SGHKS and CDR2 YYEKEE (reference sequence).